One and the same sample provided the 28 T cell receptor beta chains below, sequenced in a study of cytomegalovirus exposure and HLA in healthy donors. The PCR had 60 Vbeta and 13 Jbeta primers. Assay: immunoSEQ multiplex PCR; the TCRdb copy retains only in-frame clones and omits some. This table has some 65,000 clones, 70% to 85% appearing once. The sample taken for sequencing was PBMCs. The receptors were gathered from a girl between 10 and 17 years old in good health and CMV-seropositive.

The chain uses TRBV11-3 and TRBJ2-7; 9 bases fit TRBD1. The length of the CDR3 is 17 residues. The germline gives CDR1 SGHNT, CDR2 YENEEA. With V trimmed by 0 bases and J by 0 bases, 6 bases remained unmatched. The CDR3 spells CASSLDAGTGLSYEQYF. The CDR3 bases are TGTGCCAGCAGCTTAGATGCCGGGACAGGGCTCTCCTACGAGCAGTACTTC. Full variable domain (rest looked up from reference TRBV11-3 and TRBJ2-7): EAGVVQSPRYKIIEKKQPVAFWCNPISGHNTLYWYLQNLGQGPELLIRYENEEAVDDSQLPKDRFSAERLKGVDSTLKIQPAELGDSAVYLCASSLDAGTGLSYEQYFGPGTRLTVT.

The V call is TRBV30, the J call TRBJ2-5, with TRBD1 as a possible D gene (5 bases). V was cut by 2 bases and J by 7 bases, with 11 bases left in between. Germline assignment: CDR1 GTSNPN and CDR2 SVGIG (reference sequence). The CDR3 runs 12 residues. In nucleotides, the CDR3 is TGTGCCTGGAGTCCCCTAAGGGGGACCCAGTACTTC. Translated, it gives CAWSPLRGTQYF.

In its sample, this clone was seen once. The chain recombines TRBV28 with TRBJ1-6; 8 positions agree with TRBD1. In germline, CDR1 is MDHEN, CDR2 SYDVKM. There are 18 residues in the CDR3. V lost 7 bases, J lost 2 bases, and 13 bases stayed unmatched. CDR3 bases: TGTGCCAGCATGGGGCAGGGGGCACGGGTCCCCTATAATTCACCCCTCCACTTT. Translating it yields CASMGQGARVPYNSPLHF.

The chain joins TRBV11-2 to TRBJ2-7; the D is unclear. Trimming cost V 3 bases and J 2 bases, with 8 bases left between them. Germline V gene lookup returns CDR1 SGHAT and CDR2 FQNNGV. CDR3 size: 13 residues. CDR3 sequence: CASSLNRAYEQYF. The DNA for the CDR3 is TGTGCCAGCAGCTTGAACCGGGCCTACGAGCAGTACTTC.

The CDR3 spells CSARQQETQYF. CDR3 nucleotides: TGCAGTGCGCGACAGCAAGAGACCCAGTACTTC. V and J are TRBV20-1 and TRBJ2-5; a weak D match, TRBD1 (5 bases). Germline-derived CDR1 and CDR2 are DFQATT and SNEGSKA (reference sequence). Trimming left V 6 bases short and J 2 bases short, with 7 bases between. This CDR3 has 11 amino acids.

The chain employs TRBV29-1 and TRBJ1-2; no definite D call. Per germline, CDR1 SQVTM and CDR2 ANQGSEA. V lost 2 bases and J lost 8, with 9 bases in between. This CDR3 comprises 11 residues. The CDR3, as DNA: TGCAGCGTTGAACGAGGGCGCGGCTACACCTTC. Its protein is CSVERGRGYTF.

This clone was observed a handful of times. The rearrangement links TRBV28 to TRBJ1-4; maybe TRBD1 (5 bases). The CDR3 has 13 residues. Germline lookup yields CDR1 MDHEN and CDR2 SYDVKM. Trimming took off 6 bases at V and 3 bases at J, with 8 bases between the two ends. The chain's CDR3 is CASRQVPNEKLFF. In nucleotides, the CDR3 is TGTGCCAGCAGACAGGTGCCTAATGAAAAACTGTTTTTT.

For the CDR3, the DNA is TGTGCCAGCAGTGAAGCGCGAGGTCACTATCAGCCCCAGCATTTT. It specifies CASSEARGHYQPQHF. This rearrangement joins TRBV6-1 to TRBJ1-5; no definite D call. The CDR3 spans 15 residues. CDR1 and CDR2 (germline): MNHNS, SASEGT. The V end lost 0 bases, the J end lost 5 bases, and 11 bases lay between the germline ends.

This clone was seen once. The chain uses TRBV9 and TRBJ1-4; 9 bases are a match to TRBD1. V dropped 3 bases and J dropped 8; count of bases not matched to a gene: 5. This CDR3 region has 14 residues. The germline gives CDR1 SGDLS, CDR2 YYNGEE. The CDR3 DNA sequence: TGTGCCAGCAGCGGCGGGACAGGGAACGAAAAACTGTTTTTT. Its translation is CASSGGTGNEKLFF.

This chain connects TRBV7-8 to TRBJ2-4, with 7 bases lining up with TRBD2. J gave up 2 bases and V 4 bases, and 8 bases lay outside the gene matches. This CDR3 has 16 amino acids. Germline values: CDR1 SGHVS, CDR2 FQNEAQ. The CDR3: CASSWGGSATKNIQYF. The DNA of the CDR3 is TGTGCCAGCAGCTGGGGGGGATCAGCAACCAAAAACATTCAGTACTTC. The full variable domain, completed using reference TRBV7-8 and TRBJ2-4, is GAGVSQSPRYKVAKRGQDVALRCDPISGHVSLFWYQQALGQGPEFLTYFQNEAQLDKSGLPSDRFFAERPEGSVSTLKIQRTQQEDSAVYLCASSWGGSATKNIQYFGAGTRLSVL.

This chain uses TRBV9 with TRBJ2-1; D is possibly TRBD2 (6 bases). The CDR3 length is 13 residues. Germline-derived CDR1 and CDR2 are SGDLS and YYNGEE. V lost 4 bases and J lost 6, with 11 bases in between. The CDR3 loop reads CASSPQTSNEQFF. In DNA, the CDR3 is TGTGCCAGCAGCCCTCAGACTAGCAATGAGCAGTTCTTC.

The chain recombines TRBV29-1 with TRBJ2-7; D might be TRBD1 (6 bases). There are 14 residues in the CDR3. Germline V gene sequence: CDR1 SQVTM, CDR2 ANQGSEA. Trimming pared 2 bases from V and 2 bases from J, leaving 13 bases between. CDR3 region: CSVESGVKTYEQYF. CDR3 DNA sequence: TGCAGCGTTGAATCAGGGGTTAAAACCTACGAGCAGTACTTC.

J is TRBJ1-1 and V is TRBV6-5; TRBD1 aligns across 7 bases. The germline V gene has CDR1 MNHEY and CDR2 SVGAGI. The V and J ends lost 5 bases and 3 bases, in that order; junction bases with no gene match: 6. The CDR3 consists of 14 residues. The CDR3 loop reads CASSLDRADTEAFF. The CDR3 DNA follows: TGTGCCAGCAGTCTCGACAGGGCGGACACTGAAGCTTTCTTT.

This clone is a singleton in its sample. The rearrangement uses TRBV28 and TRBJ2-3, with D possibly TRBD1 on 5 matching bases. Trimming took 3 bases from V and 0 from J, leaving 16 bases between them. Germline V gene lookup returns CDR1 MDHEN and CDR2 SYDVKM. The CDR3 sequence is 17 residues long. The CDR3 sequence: CASSLGYRPLSTDTQYF. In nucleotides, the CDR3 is TGTGCCAGCAGTTTGGGATACAGGCCCCTTAGCACAGATACGCAGTATTTT.

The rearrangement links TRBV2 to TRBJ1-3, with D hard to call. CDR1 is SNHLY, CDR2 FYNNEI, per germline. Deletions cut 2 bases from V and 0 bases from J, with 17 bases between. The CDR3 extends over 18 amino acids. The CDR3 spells CASSEYRIWAVSGNTIYF. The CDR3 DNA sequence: TGTGCCAGCAGTGAATACAGAATATGGGCAGTCTCTGGAAACACCATATATTTT.

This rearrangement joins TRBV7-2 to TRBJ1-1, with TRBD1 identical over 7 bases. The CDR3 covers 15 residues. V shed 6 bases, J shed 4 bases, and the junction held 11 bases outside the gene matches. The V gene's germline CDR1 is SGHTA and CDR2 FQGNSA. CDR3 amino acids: CASRQGQGFSTEAFF. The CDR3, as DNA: TGTGCCAGCAGACAGGGGCAGGGGTTTTCCACTGAAGCTTTCTTT.

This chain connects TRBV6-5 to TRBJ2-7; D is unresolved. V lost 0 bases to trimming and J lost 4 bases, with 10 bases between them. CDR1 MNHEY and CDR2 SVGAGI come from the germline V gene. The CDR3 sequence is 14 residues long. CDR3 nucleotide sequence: TGTGCCAGCAGTTACTCAGGCAGGATGTACGAGCAGTACTTC. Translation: CASSYSGRMYEQYF.

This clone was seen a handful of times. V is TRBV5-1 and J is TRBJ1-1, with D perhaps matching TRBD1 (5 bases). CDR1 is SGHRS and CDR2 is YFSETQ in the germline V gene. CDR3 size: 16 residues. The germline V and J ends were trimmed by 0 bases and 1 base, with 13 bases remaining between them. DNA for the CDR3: TGCGCCAGCAGCTTGGGGGCAGGGTCGGCGAACACTGAAGCTTTCTTT. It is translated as CASSLGAGSANTEAFF.

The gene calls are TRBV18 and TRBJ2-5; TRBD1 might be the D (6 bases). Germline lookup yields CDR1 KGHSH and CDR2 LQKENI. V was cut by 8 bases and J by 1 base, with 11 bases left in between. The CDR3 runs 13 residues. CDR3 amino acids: CASRRTAQETQYF. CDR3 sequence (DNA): TGTGCCAGCCGAAGGACAGCCCAAGAGACCCAGTACTTC.

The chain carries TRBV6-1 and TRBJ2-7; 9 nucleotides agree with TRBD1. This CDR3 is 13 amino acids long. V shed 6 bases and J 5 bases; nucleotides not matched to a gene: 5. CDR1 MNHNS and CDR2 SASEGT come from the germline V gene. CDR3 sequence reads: CASSGTGSNEQYF. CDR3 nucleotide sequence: TGTGCCAGCAGCGGGACAGGGAGCAACGAGCAGTACTTC.

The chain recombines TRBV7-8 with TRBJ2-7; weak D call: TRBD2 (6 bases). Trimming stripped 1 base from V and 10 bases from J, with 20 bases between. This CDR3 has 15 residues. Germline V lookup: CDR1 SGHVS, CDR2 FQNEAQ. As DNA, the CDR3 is TGTGCCAGCAGCTTAGAACGCACCTCCGGGGGTCGTCAGTACTTC. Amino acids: CASSLERTSGGRQYF.

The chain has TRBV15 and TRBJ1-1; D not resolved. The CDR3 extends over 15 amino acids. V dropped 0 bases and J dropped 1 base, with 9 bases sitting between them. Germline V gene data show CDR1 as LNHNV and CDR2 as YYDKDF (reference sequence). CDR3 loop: CATSRDSTKNTEAFF. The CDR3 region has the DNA TGTGCCACCAGCAGAGATTCTACGAAGAACACTGAAGCTTTCTTT. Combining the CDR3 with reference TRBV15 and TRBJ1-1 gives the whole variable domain DAMVIQNPRYQVTQFGKPVTLSCSQTLNHNVMYWYQQKSSQAPKLLFHYYDKDFNNEADTPDNFQSRRPNTSFCFLDIRSPGLGDTAMYLCATSRDSTKNTEAFFGQGTRLTVV.

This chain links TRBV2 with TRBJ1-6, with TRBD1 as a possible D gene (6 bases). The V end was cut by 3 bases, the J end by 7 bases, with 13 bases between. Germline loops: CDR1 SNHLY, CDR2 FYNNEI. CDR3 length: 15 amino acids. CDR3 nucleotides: TGTGCCAGCAGTGATCGGGCAGGGGAAAATTCACCCCTCCACTTT. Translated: CASSDRAGENSPLHF.

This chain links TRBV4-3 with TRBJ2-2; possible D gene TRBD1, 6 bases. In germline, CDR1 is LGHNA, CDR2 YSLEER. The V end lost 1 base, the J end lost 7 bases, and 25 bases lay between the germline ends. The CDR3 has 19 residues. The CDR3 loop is CASSQVGITGQLKNGELFF. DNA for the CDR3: TGCGCCAGCAGCCAAGTAGGGATTACAGGGCAGTTAAAGAACGGGGAGCTGTTTTTT.

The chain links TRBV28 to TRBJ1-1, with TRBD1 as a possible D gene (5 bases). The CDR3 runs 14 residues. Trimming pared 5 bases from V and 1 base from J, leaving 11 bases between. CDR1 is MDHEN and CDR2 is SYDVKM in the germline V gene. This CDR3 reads CASSPGDRNTEAFF. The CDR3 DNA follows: TGTGCCAGCAGTCCCGGAGACAGGAACACTGAAGCTTTCTTT.

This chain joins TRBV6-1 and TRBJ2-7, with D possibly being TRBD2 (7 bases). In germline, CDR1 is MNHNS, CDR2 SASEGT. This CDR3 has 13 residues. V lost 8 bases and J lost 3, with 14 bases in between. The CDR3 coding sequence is TGTGCCAGCGGACCCGGGGGGCTCTACGAGCAGTACTTC. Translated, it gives CASGPGGLYEQYF.

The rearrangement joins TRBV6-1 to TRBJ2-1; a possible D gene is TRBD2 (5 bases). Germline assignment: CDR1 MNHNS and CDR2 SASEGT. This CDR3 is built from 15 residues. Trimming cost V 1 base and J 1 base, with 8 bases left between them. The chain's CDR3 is CASSEDRDSYNEQFF. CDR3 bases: TGTGCCAGCAGTGAAGATCGGGATTCCTACAATGAGCAGTTCTTC.

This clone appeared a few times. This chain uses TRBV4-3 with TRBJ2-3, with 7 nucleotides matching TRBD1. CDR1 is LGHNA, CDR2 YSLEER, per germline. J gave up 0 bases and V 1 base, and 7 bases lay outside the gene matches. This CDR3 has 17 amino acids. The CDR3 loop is CASSQGQGVPSTDTQYF. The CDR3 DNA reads TGCGCCAGCAGCCAAGGGCAGGGGGTCCCCAGCACAGATACGCAGTATTTT.